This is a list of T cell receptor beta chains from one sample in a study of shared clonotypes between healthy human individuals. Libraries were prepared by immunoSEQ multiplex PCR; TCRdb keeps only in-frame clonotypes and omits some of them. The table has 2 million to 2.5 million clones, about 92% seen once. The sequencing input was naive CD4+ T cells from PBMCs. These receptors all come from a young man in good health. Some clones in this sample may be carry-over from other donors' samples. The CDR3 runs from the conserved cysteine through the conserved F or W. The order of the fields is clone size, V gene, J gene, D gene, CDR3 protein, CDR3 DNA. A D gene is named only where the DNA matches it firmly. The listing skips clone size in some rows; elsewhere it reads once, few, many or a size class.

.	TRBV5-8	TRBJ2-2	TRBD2	CASSAGGTGELFF	TGTGCCAGCAGCGCGGGGGGGACCGGGGAGCTGTTTTTT
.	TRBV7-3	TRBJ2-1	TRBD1	CASSLNRDRHNEQFF	TGTGCCAGCAGCTTGAACCGGGACAGACACAATGAGCAGTTCTTC
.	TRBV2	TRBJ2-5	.	CASGVFGETQYF	TGTGCCAGCGGAGTCTTCGGGGAGACCCAGTACTTC
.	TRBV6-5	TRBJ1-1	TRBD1	CASSQDRGQREAFF	TGTGCCAGCAGTCAGGACAGGGGGCAAAGGGAAGCTTTCTTT
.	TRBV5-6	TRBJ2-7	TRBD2	CASSSHWIAGGTYEQYF	TGTGCCAGCAGCTCCCATTGGATAGCGGGAGGTACCTACGAGCAGTACTTC
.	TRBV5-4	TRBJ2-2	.	CASSLDPDTGELFF	TGTGCCAGCAGCTTGGATCCCGACACCGGGGAGCTGTTTTTT
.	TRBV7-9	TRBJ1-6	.	CASSPLGSSVGNSPLHF	TGTGCCAGCAGCCCATTGGGGTCTTCGGTCGGTAATTCACCCCTCCACTTT
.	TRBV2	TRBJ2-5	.	CASSPGLQETQYF	TGTGCCAGCAGTCCGGGACTTCAAGAGACCCAGTACTTC
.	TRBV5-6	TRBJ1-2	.	CASSLDQRYGYTF	TGTGCCAGCAGCTTGGATCAGAGGTATGGCTACACCTTC
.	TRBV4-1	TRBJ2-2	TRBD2	CASSPHKSGTTGELFF	TGCGCCAGCAGCCCCCATAAGAGCGGGACCACCGGGGAGCTGTTTTTT
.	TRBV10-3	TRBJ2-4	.	CAISENPGLAKNIQYF	TGTGCCATCAGTGAGAACCCGGGACTAGCCAAAAACATTCAGTACTTC
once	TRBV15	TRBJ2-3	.	CATSRAALGTDTQYF	TGTGCCACCAGCAGAGCGGCGCTCGGCACAGATACGCAGTATTTT
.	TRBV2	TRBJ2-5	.	CASSEARPFNGETQYF	TGTGCCAGCAGTGAAGCGCGACCGTTCAACGGGGAGACCCAGTACTTC
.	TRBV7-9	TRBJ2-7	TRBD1	CATFSGTGDYEQYF	TGTGCCACCTTCTCCGGGACAGGGGACTACGAGCAGTACTTC
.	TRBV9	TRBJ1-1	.	CASSVVGDRGTEAFF	TGTGCCAGCAGCGTAGTTGGGGACCGGGGCACTGAAGCTTTCTTT
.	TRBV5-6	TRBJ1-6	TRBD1	CASSFRDRVNSPLHF	TGTGCCAGCAGCTTCCGGGACAGGGTTAATTCACCCCTCCACTTT
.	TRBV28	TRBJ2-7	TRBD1	CASSSSVRDSSYEQYF	TGTGCCAGCAGCTCCTCCGTTCGGGACAGCTCCTACGAGCAGTACTTC
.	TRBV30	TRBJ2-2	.	CAWSAVVSNTGELFF	TGTGCCTGGAGTGCCGTGGTATCTAACACCGGGGAGCTGTTTTTT
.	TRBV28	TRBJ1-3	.	CASSLSPVQGNTIYF	TGTGCCAGCAGTTTATCTCCAGTGCAAGGAAACACCATATATTTT
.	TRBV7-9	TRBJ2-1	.	CASRPYNEQFF	TGTGCCAGCAGACCATACAATGAGCAGTTCTTC